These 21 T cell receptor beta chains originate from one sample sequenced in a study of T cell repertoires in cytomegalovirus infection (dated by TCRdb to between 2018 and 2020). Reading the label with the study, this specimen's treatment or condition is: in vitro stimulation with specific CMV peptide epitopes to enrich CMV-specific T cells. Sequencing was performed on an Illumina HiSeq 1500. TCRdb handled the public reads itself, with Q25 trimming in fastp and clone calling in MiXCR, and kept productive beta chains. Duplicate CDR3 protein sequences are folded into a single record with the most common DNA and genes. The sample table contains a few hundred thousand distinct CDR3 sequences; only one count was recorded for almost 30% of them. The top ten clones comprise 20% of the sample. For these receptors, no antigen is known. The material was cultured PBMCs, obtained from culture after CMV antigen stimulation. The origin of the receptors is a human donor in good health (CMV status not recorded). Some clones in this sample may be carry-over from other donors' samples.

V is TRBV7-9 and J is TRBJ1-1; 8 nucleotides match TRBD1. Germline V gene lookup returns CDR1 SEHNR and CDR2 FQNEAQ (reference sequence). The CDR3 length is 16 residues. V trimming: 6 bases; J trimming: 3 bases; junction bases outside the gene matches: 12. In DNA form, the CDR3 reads TGTGCCAGCAGTTCGGACAGGGCTGTAGGGGACACTGAAGCTTTCTTT. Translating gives CASSSDRAVGDTEAFF.

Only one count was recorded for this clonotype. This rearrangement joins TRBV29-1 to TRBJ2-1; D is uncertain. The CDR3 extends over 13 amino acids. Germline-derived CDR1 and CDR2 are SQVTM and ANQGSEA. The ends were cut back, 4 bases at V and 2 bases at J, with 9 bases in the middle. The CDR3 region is CSVGPVPYNEQFF. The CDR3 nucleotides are TGCAGCGTTGGCCCAGTACCCTACAATGAGCAGTTCTTC.

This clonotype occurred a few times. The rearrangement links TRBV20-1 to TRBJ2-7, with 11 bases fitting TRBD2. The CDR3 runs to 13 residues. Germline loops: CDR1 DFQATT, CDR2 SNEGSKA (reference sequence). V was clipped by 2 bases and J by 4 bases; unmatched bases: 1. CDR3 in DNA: TGCAGTGCTAGAAGACTAGCGGGGTACGAGCAGTACTTC. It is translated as CSARRLAGYEQYF.

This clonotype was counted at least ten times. CDR3 in DNA: TGTGCCAGCAGCCAAGATGGATCGTCCCCGGCGGGCGAAAAACTGTTTTTT. It encodes CASSQDGSSPAGEKLFF. The chain links TRBV3-1 to TRBJ1-4; D call uncertain. This CDR3 spans 17 amino acids. CDR1 is LGHDT, CDR2 YNNKEL, per germline (reference sequence). Trimming cost V 0 bases and J 8 bases, with 19 bases left between them.

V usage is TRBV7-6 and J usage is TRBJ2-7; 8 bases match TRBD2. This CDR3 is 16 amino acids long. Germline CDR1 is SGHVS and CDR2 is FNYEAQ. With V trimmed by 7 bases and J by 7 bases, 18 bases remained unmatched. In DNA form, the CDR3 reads TGTGCCAGCATCTCCATGGCAGCGGGGGAGCTGAGAGAGCAGTACTTC. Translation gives CASISMAAGELREQYF.

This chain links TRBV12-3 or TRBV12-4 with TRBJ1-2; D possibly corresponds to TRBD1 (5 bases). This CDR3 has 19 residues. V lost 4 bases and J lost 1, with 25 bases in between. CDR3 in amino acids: CASSSGEGALRTYNYGYTF. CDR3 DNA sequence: TGTGCCAGCAGTTCCGGGGAAGGGGCCTTAAGGACCTATAACTATGGCTACACCTTC.

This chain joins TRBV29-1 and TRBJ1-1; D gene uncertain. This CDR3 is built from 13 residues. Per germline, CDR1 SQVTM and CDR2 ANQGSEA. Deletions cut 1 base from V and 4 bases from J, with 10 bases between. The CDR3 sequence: CSVEGQATTEAFF. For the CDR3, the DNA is TGCAGCGTTGAAGGGCAGGCCACCACTGAAGCTTTCTTT.

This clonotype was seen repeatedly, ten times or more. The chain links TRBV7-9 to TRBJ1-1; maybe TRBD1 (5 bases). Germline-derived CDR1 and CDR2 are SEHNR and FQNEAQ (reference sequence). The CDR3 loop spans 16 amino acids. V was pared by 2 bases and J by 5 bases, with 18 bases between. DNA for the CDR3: TGTGCCAGCAGCTTAATCCTCGGACAAAGGAATACTGAAGCTTTCTTT. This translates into CASSLILGQRNTEAFF.

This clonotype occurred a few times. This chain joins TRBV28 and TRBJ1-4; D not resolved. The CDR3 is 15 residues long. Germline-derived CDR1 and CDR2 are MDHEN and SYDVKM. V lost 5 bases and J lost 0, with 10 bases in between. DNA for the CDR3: TGTGCCAGCAGTACCCCTTGGACAACTAATGAAAAACTGTTTTTT. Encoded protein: CASSTPWTTNEKLFF.

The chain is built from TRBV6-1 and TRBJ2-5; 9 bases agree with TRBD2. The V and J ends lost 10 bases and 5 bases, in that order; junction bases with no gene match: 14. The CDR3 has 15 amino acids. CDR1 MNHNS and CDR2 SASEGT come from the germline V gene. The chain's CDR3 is CAIARIAGVGETQYF. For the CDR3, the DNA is TGTGCCATCGCCCGCATAGCGGGAGTGGGGGAGACCCAGTACTTC.

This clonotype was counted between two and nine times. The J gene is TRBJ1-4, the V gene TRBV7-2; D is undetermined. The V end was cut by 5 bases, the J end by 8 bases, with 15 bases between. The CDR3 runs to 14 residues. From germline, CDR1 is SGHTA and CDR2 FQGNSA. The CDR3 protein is CASSVRSVREKLFF. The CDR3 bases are TGTGCCAGCAGCGTCAGATCTGTAAGGGAAAAACTGTTTTTT.

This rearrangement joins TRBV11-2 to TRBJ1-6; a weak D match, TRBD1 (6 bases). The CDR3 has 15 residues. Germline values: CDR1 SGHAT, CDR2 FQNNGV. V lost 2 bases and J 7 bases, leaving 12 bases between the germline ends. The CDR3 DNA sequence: TGTGCCAGCAGCTTACAAGGGGGGTGGAATTCACCCCTCCACTTT. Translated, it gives CASSLQGGWNSPLHF.

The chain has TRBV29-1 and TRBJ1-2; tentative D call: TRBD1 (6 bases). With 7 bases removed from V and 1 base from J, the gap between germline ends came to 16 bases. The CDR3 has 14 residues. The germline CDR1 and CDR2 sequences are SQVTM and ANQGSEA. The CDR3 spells CSAAPGHLNYGYTF. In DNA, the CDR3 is TGCAGCGCCGCCCCGGGACACCTTAACTATGGCTACACCTTC.

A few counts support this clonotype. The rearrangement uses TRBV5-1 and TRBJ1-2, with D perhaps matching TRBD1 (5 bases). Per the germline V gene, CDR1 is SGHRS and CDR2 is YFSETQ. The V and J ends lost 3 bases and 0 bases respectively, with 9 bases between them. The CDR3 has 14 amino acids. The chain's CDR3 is CASSSDSANYGYTF. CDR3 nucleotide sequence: TGCGCCAGCAGCTCCGACAGCGCTAACTATGGCTACACCTTC.

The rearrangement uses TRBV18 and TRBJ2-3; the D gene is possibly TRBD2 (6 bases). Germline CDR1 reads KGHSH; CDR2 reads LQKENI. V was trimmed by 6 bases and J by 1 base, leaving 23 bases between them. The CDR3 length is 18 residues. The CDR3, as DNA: TGTGCCAGCTCTCCGGCCACCTCGGAGGCGGGACGCACAGATACGCAGTATTTT. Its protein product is CASSPATSEAGRTDTQYF. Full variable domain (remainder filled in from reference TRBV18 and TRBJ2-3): NAGVMQNPRHLVRRRGQEARLRCSPMKGHSHVYWYRQLPEEGLKFMVYLQKENIIDESGMPKERFSAEFPKEGPSILRIQQVVRGDSAAYFCASSPATSEAGRTDTQYFGPGTRLTVL.

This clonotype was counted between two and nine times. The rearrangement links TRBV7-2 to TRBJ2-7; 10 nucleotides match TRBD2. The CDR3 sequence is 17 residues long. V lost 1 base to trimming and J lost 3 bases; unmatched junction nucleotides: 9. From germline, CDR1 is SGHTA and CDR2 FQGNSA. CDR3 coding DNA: TGTGCCAGCAGCTTAGTAGTCGGAGCGGGAGGGTACTACGAGCAGTACTTC. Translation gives CASSLVVGAGGYYEQYF.

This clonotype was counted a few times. The CDR3: CAISRNNEQFF. In nucleotides, the CDR3 is TGTGCCATCTCTAGAAACAATGAGCAGTTCTTC. The V gene is TRBV10-3, the J gene TRBJ2-1; D is unresolved. CDR1 ENHRY and CDR2 SYGVKD come from the germline V gene. The CDR3 is 11 amino acids. V dropped 8 bases and J dropped 5 bases, with 7 bases sitting between them.

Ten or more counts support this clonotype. CDR3 sequence (DNA): TGTGCCAGCAGTGAGGCTAGCGGGGGGTACAATGAGCAGTTCTTC. Protein product: CASSEASGGYNEQFF. This rearrangement joins TRBV6-1 to TRBJ2-1; 11 bases are a match to TRBD2. Germline V gene data show CDR1 as MNHNS and CDR2 as SASEGT. CDR3 size: 15 residues. Unmatched junction bases numbered 2, after V lost 3 bases and J lost 4 bases.

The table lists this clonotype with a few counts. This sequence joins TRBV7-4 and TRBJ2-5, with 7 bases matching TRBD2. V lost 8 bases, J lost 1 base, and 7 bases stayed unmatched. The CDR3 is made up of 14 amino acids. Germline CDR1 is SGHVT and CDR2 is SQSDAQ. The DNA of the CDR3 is TGTGCCAGCCTCGGGGGAGGGCTCCAAGAGACCCAGTACTTC. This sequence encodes CASLGGGLQETQYF.

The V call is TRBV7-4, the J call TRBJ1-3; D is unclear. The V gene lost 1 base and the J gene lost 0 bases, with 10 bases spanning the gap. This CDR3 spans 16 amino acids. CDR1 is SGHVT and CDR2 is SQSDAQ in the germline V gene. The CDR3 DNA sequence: TGTGCCAGCAGCTTAGGTAACAGCTTCTCTGGAAACACCATATATTTT. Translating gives CASSLGNSFSGNTIYF.

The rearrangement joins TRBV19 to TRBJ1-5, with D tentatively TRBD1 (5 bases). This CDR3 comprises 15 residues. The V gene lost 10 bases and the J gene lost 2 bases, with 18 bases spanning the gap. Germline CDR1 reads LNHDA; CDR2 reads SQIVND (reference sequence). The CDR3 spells CATSYVKGGNQPQHF. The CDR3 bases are TGTGCCACCTCTTATGTTAAAGGGGGCAATCAGCCCCAGCATTTT.